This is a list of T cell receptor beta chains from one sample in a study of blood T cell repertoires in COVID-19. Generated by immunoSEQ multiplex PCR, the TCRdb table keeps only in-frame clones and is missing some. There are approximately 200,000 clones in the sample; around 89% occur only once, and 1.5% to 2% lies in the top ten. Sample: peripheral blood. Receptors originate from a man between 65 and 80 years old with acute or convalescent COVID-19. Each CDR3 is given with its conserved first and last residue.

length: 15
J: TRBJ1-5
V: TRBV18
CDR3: CASSPPGTRNQPQHF

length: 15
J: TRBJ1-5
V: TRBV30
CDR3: CAWSPGGTDNLLQHF

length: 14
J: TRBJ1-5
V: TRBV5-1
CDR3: CASSLGTGGEPQHF

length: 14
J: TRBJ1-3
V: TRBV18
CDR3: CASSPPTGVNTIYF

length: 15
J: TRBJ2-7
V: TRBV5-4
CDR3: CASSPPRTATYEQYF

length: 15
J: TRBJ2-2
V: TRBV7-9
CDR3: CASSLDRINTGELFF

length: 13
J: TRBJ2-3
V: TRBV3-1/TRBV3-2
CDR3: CASSRQGTDTQYF

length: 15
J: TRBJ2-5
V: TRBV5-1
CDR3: CASSPNSRGRETQYF

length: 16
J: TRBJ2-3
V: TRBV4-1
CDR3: CASSPAGGGSADTQYF

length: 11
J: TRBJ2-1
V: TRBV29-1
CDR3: CSGEWTAEQFF

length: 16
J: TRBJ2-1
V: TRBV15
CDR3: CATSRVTSGIYNEQFF